This entry concerns a single T cell receptor beta chain. Its antigen remains unidentified. The table came from immunoSEQ multiplex PCR; TCRdb's copy has only in-frame clones and leaves some out. The sample holds around 45,000 clones; 90% are singletons and the top ten take 30% to 45%. Germline V lookup: CDR1 MNHEY, CDR2 SVGAGI. With 6 bases removed from V and 0 bases from J, the gap between germline ends came to 10 bases. This CDR3 comprises 14 residues. Combined were second doses at about 4 or about 12 weeks. This sample was included in a study of T cell responses to AZD1222 COVID-19 vaccine. Whole-study results and caveats: CD4 TCRs associated with vaccination spanned spike, dominating at 160-218 and 743-854. Reports indicate that nearly half of spike-specific TCRs are directed at unmutated variant regions. Baseline seropositivity occurred in only a handful of AZD1222 recipients.

The input for sequencing was peripheral blood, taken 28 days after the second AZD1222 dose. The sequence was collected from an adult who received the AZD1222 COVID-19 vaccine. The V gene is TRBV6-5, the J gene TRBJ2-3, with D possibly being TRBD1 or TRBD2 (6 bases each). In nucleotides, the CDR3 is TGTGCCAGCAGGGGGGGCTTTAGCACAGATACGCAGTATTTT. Translating gives CASRGGFSTDTQYF.